A selection of T cell receptor beta chains follows, all from one sample in a study of blood T cell repertoires in COVID-19. Method: immunoSEQ multiplex PCR; TCRdb's copy keeps in-frame clones and lacks some. The sample includes 150,000 or so clones, about 80% of them seen just once. The sequencing sample was made of PBMCs or T cells enriched from blood (not recorded which). These receptors all come from a man aged 45-60 years who had recovered from COVID-19. Both conserved end residues are part of each CDR3. The D gene is left open where the match is weak. Not all rows give a size; the values are once, few, many and, for expanded clones, a class.

size	V	J	D	DNA	CDR3
-	TRBV4-2	TRBJ2-2	TRBD2	TGTGCCAGCAGCCGCGGGGAGGGCGGGGAGCTGTTTTTT	CASSRGEGGELFF
-	TRBV3-1/TRBV3-2	TRBJ2-7	TRBD2	TGTGCCAGCAGCCTCAGCGGGGGGAAAGGCTACGAGCAGTACTTC	CASSLSGGKGYEQYF
-	TRBV11-2	TRBJ1-4	-	TGTGCCAGCAGCCTTAGTGAGGTAGCTAATGAAAAACTGTTTTTT	CASSLSEVANEKLFF
few	TRBV7-8	TRBJ1-1	-	TGTGCCAGCAGCTTAGGTCGGCATACGAGAGGTCCAACCGCCTCGAACACTGAAGCTTTCTTT	CASSLGRHTRGPTASNTEAFF
-	TRBV21-1	TRBJ1-1	-	TGTGCCAGCAGCAAAGTGAGTTCAAATGAAGCTTTCTTT	CASSKVSSNEAFF
-	TRBV19	TRBJ1-4	-	TGTGCCAGTAGTCCCGGTGGGTTGCCCAGGGAAAAACTGTTTTTT	CASSPGGLPREKLFF
once	TRBV5-1	TRBJ1-2	TRBD1	TGCGCCAGCACTTACTCGACAGGGGGCAACTATGGCTACACCTTC	CASTYSTGGNYGYTF
once	TRBV5-1	TRBJ1-2	-	TGCGCCAGCAGCTTGGTTAGGGGCCAGGGCTATGGCTACACCTTC	CASSLVRGQGYGYTF
-	TRBV4-1	TRBJ1-5	-	TGCGCCAGCAGCGGAGCCGATCAGCCCCAGCATTTT	CASSGADQPQHF
-	TRBV19	TRBJ1-2	-	TGTGCCAGTAATCTCAGGGGAAGGGAAGGCTACACCTTC	CASNLRGREGYTF
-	TRBV5-5	TRBJ1-2	-	TGTGCCAGCAGCTTGATGGCAGGGGCTGGCTATGGCTACACCTTC	CASSLMAGAGYGYTF
many	TRBV6-4	TRBJ2-3	TRBD2	TGTGCCAGCAGTGACTCGACTAGCGGGGGGGATACGCAGTATTTT	CASSDSTSGGDTQYF
-	TRBV5-6	TRBJ2-2	TRBD2	TGTGCCCCCAGCCCGGGGGGGGGAGACACCGGGGAGCTGTTTTTT	CAPSPGGGDTGELFF
-	TRBV11-2	TRBJ1-1	-	TGTGCCAGCAGCCGTTTAATAGGGGTGGTGACTGAAGCTTTCTTT	CASSRLIGVVTEAFF
-	TRBV5-1	TRBJ1-2	-	TGCGCCAGCAGCTTAACACCTTTCTATGGCTACACCTTC	CASSLTPFYGYTF
-	TRBV5-1	TRBJ2-3	-	TGCGCCAGCAGCCCCCAAAGCACAGATACGCAGTATTTT	CASSPQSTDTQYF
-	TRBV9	TRBJ1-1	TRBD1	TGTGCCAGCAGCTCCCGAACCGGGACAGGGACTGAAGCTTTCTTT	CASSSRTGTGTEAFF
-	TRBV2	TRBJ1-2	TRBD1	TGTGCCAGCAGTGGGACAGGGGGCGGCTATGGCTACACCTTC	CASSGTGGGYGYTF
-	TRBV7-9	TRBJ2-6	-	TGTGCCATCTCGAGTCGCTCTGGGGCCAACGTCCTGACTTTC	CAISSRSGANVLTF
-	TRBV27	TRBJ2-1	-	TGTGCCAGCAGTCACCCACGGACCGGGGGTTACAATGAGCAGTTCTTC	CASSHPRTGGYNEQFF
-	TRBV7-9	TRBJ2-1	-	TGTGCCAGCAGCCTCCCCGGCGGCTACTCCAATGAGCAGTTCTTC	CASSLPGGYSNEQFF
once	TRBV2	TRBJ1-1	TRBD1	TGTGCCAGCAGCGGTGACAGGGGCGAGCCTTTCTTT	CASSGDRGEPFF
-	TRBV7-2	TRBJ2-2	-	TGTGCCAGCAGCCCCCTACCAGGGGTAGGGACCGGGGAGCTGTTTTTT	CASSPLPGVGTGELFF
-	TRBV7-9	TRBJ2-7	-	TGTGCCAGCAGCCGCGGATCGTACGAGCAGTACTTC	CASSRGSYEQYF
-	TRBV10-2	TRBJ2-3	TRBD2	TGCGCCAGCGGGGCGGGGGGTTTGACAGATACGCAGTATTTT	CASGAGGLTDTQYF
-	TRBV7-2	TRBJ1-1	TRBD1	TGTGCCAGCAGCCTAGACAGGGTGAACACTGAAGCTTTCTTT	CASSLDRVNTEAFF
many	TRBV7-9	TRBJ2-7	TRBD2	TGTGCCTCAGACGGGGGACTAGCGGGTTCCTACGAGCAGTACTTC	CASDGGLAGSYEQYF
-	TRBV11-2	TRBJ1-4	-	TGTGCCAGCAGCTTAGGAGCTATTGCAACTAATGAAAAACTGTTTTTT	CASSLGAIATNEKLFF
-	TRBV10-2	TRBJ2-1	-	-	CASRPLPSAPGNEQFFGPGTQFF
-	TRBV12-3/TRBV12-4	TRBJ2-2	-	TGTGCCAGCAGTTTTCTCGGGGAGCTGTTTTTT	CASSFLGELFF
-	TRBV7-3	TRBJ2-2	TRBD1	TGTGCCAGCAGCCCGGGACAGGCAACCGGGGAGCTGTTTTTT	CASSPGQATGELFF
-	TRBV10-3	TRBJ1-2	-	TGTGCCATCAGTCCTACGGGTTTTGACTATGGCTACACCTTC	CAISPTGFDYGYTF
-	TRBV5-5	TRBJ2-7	-	TGTGCCAGCAGCCCTATGGGACTGGAGCAGTACTTC	CASSPMGLEQYF
few	TRBV9	TRBJ2-7	-	TGTGCCAGCAGCGTAGACGCTACCACCTACGAGCAGTACTTC	CASSVDATTYEQYF
-	TRBV3-1/TRBV3-2	TRBJ2-7	-	TGTGCCAGCAGCTCCCGGGTAGTCTCGAAAACCTACGAGCAGTACTTC	CASSSRVVSKTYEQYF
-	TRBV24-1	TRBJ2-7	-	TGTGCCACCAGGGAGACAGCCTACTCCTACGAGCAGTACTTC	CATRETAYSYEQYF
-	TRBV4-2	TRBJ1-5	TRBD1	TGTGCCAGCAGCCAAGATAGCGACAGGGGGTATAGCAATCAGCCCCAGCATTTT	CASSQDSDRGYSNQPQHF
few	TRBV15	TRBJ2-7	-	TGTGCCACCAGCAATAGGGCGACAGGTAAAGAGCAGTACTTC	CATSNRATGKEQYF
-	TRBV5-1	TRBJ2-1	TRBD2	TGCGCCAGCAATTTGGCTAGCGGGCTTCACAATGAGCAGTTCTTC	CASNLASGLHNEQFF
-	TRBV18	TRBJ2-5	-	TGTGCCAGCTCACCCGGACAGATTCGGGAGACCCAGTACTTC	CASSPGQIRETQYF
-	TRBV3-1/TRBV3-2	TRBJ1-1	-	TGTGCCAGCAGCCAATCCGCTGAAGCTTTCTTT	CASSQSAEAFF
-	TRBV6-6	TRBJ1-1	-	TGTGCCAGCAGTTACTCGCCGGCCGGGGGAACTGAAGCTTTCTTT	CASSYSPAGGTEAFF
many	TRBV4-1	TRBJ2-1	TRBD2	TGCGCCAGCAGCCAACCTCTAGCGGGGGGATACAATGAGCAGTTCTTC	CASSQPLAGGYNEQFF
-	TRBV10-3	TRBJ2-7	TRBD2	TGTGCCATCAGTGGACTAGCGGGGAACGAGCAGTACTTC	CAISGLAGNEQYF